This T cell receptor (beta chain) was profiled in a study of beta chain features in type 1 diabetes. Study conclusions and caveats: VDJ junctions in type 1 diabetes patients carried more deletions and fewer insertions. Researchers reported that naive, central memory and Treg TCRB repertoires appeared more similar in patients than in healthy donors.

CDR3 length equals 13 residues. The V gene lost 0 bases and the J gene lost 5 bases, with 8 bases spanning the gap. From germline, CDR1 is LNHNV and CDR2 YYDKDF (reference sequence). Sequencing targeted expressed TCRB transcripts, as all isolated RNA had been reverse transcribed. Each sample of naive, central memory or regulatory T cells had, on average, about 3.57 million reads. The repertoire was sequenced with immunoSEQ multiplex PCR; TCRdb's copy has only in-frame clones and lacks some. The sample carries roughly 450,000 clones, 10% to 12% recorded once. Comment on this clone: Its antigen remains unknown.

Sequencing was done on a sample of naive CD4+ T cells from blood. The receptor's source is a young woman in good health. This rearrangement joins TRBV15 to TRBJ2-7; D is ambiguous. CDR3 DNA sequence: TGTGCCACCAGCAGAGATTTAAGGAACGAGCAGTACTTC. Translated, it gives CATSRDLRNEQYF.